These 10 T cell receptor beta chains originate from one sample sequenced in a study of blood T cell repertoires in COVID-19. The data were produced by immunoSEQ multiplex PCR, yet TCRdb's version contains in-frame clones alone and is incomplete. The data contain some 95,000 clones, less than 95% of them singletons. The material sequenced was peripheral blood. Every receptor here comes from a human donor with active COVID-19. The donor label of this sample is uncertain.

This chain links TRBV4-2 with TRBJ2-2; 9 bases are a match to TRBD2. The V gene's germline CDR1 is LGHNA and CDR2 YNFKEQ. This CDR3 spans 17 amino acids. The V and J ends lost 1 base and 2 bases, in that order; junction bases with no gene match: 5. The CDR3 DNA follows: TGTGCCAGCAGCCAAGGTCTAGCGGGGACTAACACCGGGGAGCTGTTTTTT. Its protein is CASSQGLAGTNTGELFF.

This clone has a single count. This sequence joins TRBV18 and TRBJ2-7; D uncertain. CDR3 length: 12 amino acids. Trimming cost V 3 bases and J 0 bases, with 3 bases left between them. Germline V gene sequence: CDR1 KGHSH, CDR2 LQKENI. CDR3 DNA: TGTGCCAGCTCACCGGCCTCCTACGAGCAGTACTTC. This translates into CASSPASYEQYF.

The gene calls are TRBV11-3 and TRBJ2-5; the D is unclear. CDR1 and CDR2 from the germline V gene are SGHNT and YENEEA. The CDR3 is made up of 15 amino acids. The V end was cut by 3 bases, the J end by 1 base, with 12 bases between. The CDR3 DNA sequence: TGTGCCAGCAGCTTGGGCCCCGCGTCCCAAGAGACCCAGTACTTC. Translating it yields CASSLGPASQETQYF.

The V and J genes are TRBV6-5 and TRBJ2-2; 7 nucleotides align to TRBD1. Trimming at V came to 6 bases and at J to 6 bases, leaving 4 bases not matched to a gene. CDR1 MNHEY and CDR2 SVGAGI come from the germline V gene. This CDR3 contains 13 residues. The CDR3 is CASRQGWAGELFF. The CDR3, as DNA: TGTGCCAGCAGACAGGGGTGGGCCGGGGAGCTGTTTTTT.

This sequence joins TRBV18 and TRBJ2-7; TRBD1 aligns across 7 bases. The CDR3 consists of 13 residues. The germline gives CDR1 KGHSH, CDR2 LQKENI. V dropped 1 base and J dropped 5; count of bases not matched to a gene: 2. Here the CDR3 DNA reads TGTGCCAGCTCACCACAGGGGGCCCACGAGCAGTACTTC. Protein: CASSPQGAHEQYF. Full variable domain (remainder filled in from reference TRBV18 and TRBJ2-7): NAGVMQNPRHLVRRRGQEARLRCSPMKGHSHVYWYRQLPEEGLKFMVYLQKENIIDESGMPKERFSAEFPKEGPSILRIQQVVRGDSAAYFCASSPQGAHEQYFGPGTRLTVT.

J is TRBJ2-7 and V is TRBV7-2; TRBD2 aligns across 12 bases. V shed 5 bases and J 3 bases; nucleotides not matched to a gene: 5. Germline V gene lookup returns CDR1 SGHTA and CDR2 FQGNSA. The CDR3 extends over 15 amino acids. The CDR3 DNA reads as TGTGCCAGCAGCCGGGGACTAGCGGGCCTCTACGAGCAGTACTTC. Translated: CASSRGLAGLYEQYF.

The sample holds a few counts of this clone. This sequence joins TRBV30 and TRBJ1-5; unclear D gene. The germline CDR1 and CDR2 sequences are GTSNPN and SVGIG (reference sequence). The ends were cut back, 3 bases at V and 0 bases at J, with 12 bases in the middle. CDR3 length equals 15 residues. The CDR3 nucleotides are TGTGCCTGGAGGTGGTTAACAGATAGCAATCAGCCCCAGCATTTT. It encodes CAWRWLTDSNQPQHF.

The gene calls are TRBV28 and TRBJ2-1, with TRBD2 identical over 8 bases. V was pared by 6 bases and J by 10 bases, with 11 bases of the junction left unmatched. The CDR3 extends over 14 amino acids. Germline V gives CDR1 MDHEN, CDR2 SYDVKM. CDR3 loop: CASRGLGATEEQFF. The CDR3 DNA is TGTGCCAGCAGGGGACTAGGGGCGACTGAGGAGCAGTTCTTC.

The CDR3 spells CSVRTGLHQETQYF. CDR3 DNA: TGCAGCGTTAGGACAGGCTTGCACCAAGAGACCCAGTACTTC. The rearrangement links TRBV29-1 to TRBJ2-5; 7 bases are shared with TRBD1. Trimming at V came to 5 bases and at J to 0 bases, leaving 6 bases not matched to a gene. The CDR3 is 14 residues long. In germline, CDR1 is SQVTM, CDR2 ANQGSEA.

The chain couples TRBV7-9 to TRBJ1-1; unclear D gene. CDR1 and CDR2 (germline): SEHNR, FQNEAQ (reference sequence). The CDR3 runs to 15 residues. Trimming took 5 bases from V and 0 from J, leaving 13 bases between them. CDR3 bases: TGTGCCAGCAGCCTATGGGCCCTCATGAACACTGAAGCTTTCTTT. This encodes CASSLWALMNTEAFF.